This TCR beta chain was observed in a study of neurological immune-mediated disorders. This clonotype was seen many times. V was pared by 3 bases and J by 7 bases, with 5 bases of the junction left unmatched. The CDR3 has 13 residues. TCRdb re-called the 5' RACE reads through MiXCR, storing one row per CDR3 protein. The sample shows more than 50,000 distinct CDR3 sequences, around 3.8% of them seen only once. This sequence originates from a woman aged 45 to 65 with multiple sclerosis. The sample comprised PBMCs. The chain is built from TRBV12-3 or TRBV12-4 and TRBJ1-1; 7 positions agree with TRBD1. CDR3 coding DNA: TGTGCCAGCAGTTTCGCAGGGGGGGTTGAAGCTTTCTTT. It is translated as CASSFAGGVEAFF.